One and the same sample provided the 22 T cell receptor beta chains below, sequenced in a study of regulatory T cells in long-lasting Graves disease. Described time point: persistent/refractory GD, antithyroid drugs over 5 years with positive TRAb. Construction of the TCR library relied on RNA isolated from PBMCs. Construction of TCR beta libraries relied on iRepertoire HTBI primers and on Arm-PCR targeting CDR3 regions. MiXCR was run by TCRdb on the multiplex PCR reads, yielding one entry per CDR3 protein. Of more than 650,000 distinct CDR3 sequences listed, around 32% are singletons. This material consisted of peripheral blood mononuclear cells (PBMCs), taken when the disease was refractory, from a patient treated with antithyroid drugs. The receptor set was obtained from a female donor with Graves disease.

This CDR3 reads CASRPRQAAVQETQYF. The CDR3 nucleotides read TGTGCCAGCAGACCCCGACAGGCGGCAGTCCAAGAGACCCAGTACTTC. The V call is TRBV27, the J call TRBJ2-5; TRBD1 might be the D (6 bases). Per the germline V gene, CDR1 is MNHEY and CDR2 is SMNVEV (reference sequence). The V end lost 6 bases, the J end lost 1 base, and 18 bases lay between the germline ends. The CDR3 has 16 residues.

V usage is TRBV11-2 and J usage is TRBJ2-7, with D perhaps matching TRBD1 (6 bases). V lost 1 base and J 3 bases, leaving 16 bases between the germline ends. The CDR3 has 16 amino acids. The germline gives CDR1 SGHAT, CDR2 FQNNGV. The CDR3: CASSLGYRDTVYEQYF. The CDR3 nucleotides are TGTGCCAGCAGCTTAGGATACCGGGACACCGTCTACGAGCAGTACTTC.

This chain's CDR3 is CASRPTVTGTEAFF. The DNA for the CDR3 is TGTGCCAGCAGACCCACGGTGACCGGCACTGAAGCTTTCTTT. The chain links TRBV6-2 or TRBV6-3 to TRBJ1-1, with unresolved D. V shed 6 bases and J shed 4 bases, with 15 bases lying between them. CDR3 length: 14 amino acids. CDR1 is MNHEY, CDR2 SVGEGT, per germline.

This clonotype has a handful of counts. The V and J genes are TRBV5-6 and TRBJ2-7, with TRBD1 identical over 7 bases. Per germline, CDR1 SGHDT and CDR2 YYEEEE. CDR3 length: 15 amino acids. V shed 0 bases, J shed 3 bases, and the junction held 6 bases outside the gene matches. This chain's CDR3 is CASSLETGRSYEQYF. CDR3 DNA sequence: TGTGCCAGCAGCTTGGAGACAGGGCGGAGCTACGAGCAGTACTTC.

This chain connects TRBV10-3 to TRBJ2-5, with TRBD2 matching over 14 bases. This CDR3 comprises 15 residues. Germline CDR1 and CDR2: ENHRY and SYGVKD. The V and J ends lost 6 bases and 5 bases, in that order; junction bases with no gene match: 5. The CDR3 region has the DNA TGTGCCATCAGCCTAAGACTAGCGGGAGGGGAGACCCAGTACTTC. Translating it yields CAISLRLAGGETQYF.

Many counts were recorded for this clonotype. V and J are TRBV11-2 and TRBJ2-3; D call uncertain. CDR1 is SGHAT, CDR2 FQNNGV, per germline. This CDR3 spans 13 amino acids. The ends were cut back, 2 bases at V and 5 bases at J, with 8 bases in the middle. CDR3 nucleotide sequence: TGTGCCAGCAGCTTACGCCCCGGAGATACGCAGTATTTT. Translation: CASSLRPGDTQYF.

This chain uses TRBV20-1 with TRBJ2-2; TRBD2 matches at 10 bases. The germline V gene has CDR1 DFQATT and CDR2 SNEGSKA (reference sequence). Trimming took 5 bases from V and 4 from J; bases not matched to a gene: 10. There are 16 residues in the CDR3. In DNA form, the CDR3 reads TGCAGTGCTGTTGCTAGCGGGAGTCGGTCCACCGGGGAGCTGTTTTTT. Translated, it gives CSAVASGSRSTGELFF.

This clonotype was recorded many times. V and J are TRBV12-5 and TRBJ2-5; 7 bases match TRBD1. Germline loops: CDR1 LGHNT, CDR2 FRNRAP. The V gene end was trimmed by 7 bases and the J gene end by 5 bases; junction bases not matched to a gene: 13. CDR3 length: 15 residues. The CDR3 sequence is CASATGNRGLETQYF. The CDR3 bases are TGTGCTAGTGCCACCGGGAACAGGGGCTTGGAGACCCAGTACTTC.

The V and J genes are TRBV12-3 or TRBV12-4 and TRBJ2-2, with D unclear. This CDR3 contains 15 residues. V lost 5 bases to trimming and J lost 3 bases, with 13 bases between them. In DNA form, the CDR3 reads TGTGCCAGCAGTCTTCGGCAGCTTGACACCGGGGAGCTGTTTTTT. Amino acids: CASSLRQLDTGELFF.

This clonotype was picked up a small number of times. The chain links TRBV6-2 or TRBV6-3 to TRBJ2-7, with 7 bases identical to TRBD2. The germline V gene has CDR1 MNHEY and CDR2 SVGEGT. CDR3 length: 14 amino acids. V was pared by 4 bases and J by 3 bases, with 6 bases of the junction left unmatched. As DNA, the CDR3 is TGTGCCAGCAGTTCCCTAGCGGAATACTACGAGCAGTACTTC. Amino acids: CASSSLAEYYEQYF.

This clonotype was recorded many times. A junction boundary mismatches the germline segment, possibly from a read error. The chain recombines TRBV5-1 with TRBJ2-7; D tentatively reads TRBD1 or TRBD2 (5 bases each). The CDR3 totals 14 residues. Looked up from germline, CDR1 is SGHRS and CDR2 is YFSETQ. CDR3 sequence (DNA): TGTGCCAGCAGCGCCGGGACGGCCTCCTACGAGCAGTACTTC. Its translation: CASSAGTASYEQYF.

Notes on this clonotype: A much larger clone differs from this one at a single base, so this may be a read error. The chain combines TRBV2 with TRBJ1-4; D is possibly TRBD1 (5 bases). The CDR3 consists of 16 residues. Germline values: CDR1 SNHLY, CDR2 FYNNEI. The DNA for the CDR3 is TGTGCCAGCAGCGAAGGACGTCCCCCAGGGAATGAAAAACTGTTTTTT. It translates to CASSEGRPPGNEKLFF.

As regards this clonotype: A much larger clone is a single base away; this may be a read error. The V call is TRBV28, the J call TRBJ1-5; no reliable D call. This CDR3 is built from 14 residues. Per germline, CDR1 MDHEN and CDR2 SYDVKM. The CDR3 bases are TGTGCCGGCAGTTTTCTTGATAGCAATCAGCCCCAGCATTTT. Translating gives CAGSFLDSNQPQHF.

This clonotype was picked up many times. This chain uses TRBV12-3 or TRBV12-4 with TRBJ1-5; 9 bases are a match to TRBD1. The CDR3 has 15 amino acids. The J segment lost 1 base and the V segment lost 6 bases, leaving 4 bases of the junction unmatched. The CDR3 sequence: CASRPGTGSNQPQHF. The CDR3 DNA sequence: TGTGCCAGCAGACCCGGGACAGGGAGCAATCAGCCCCAGCATTTT.

V gene TRBV7-3 combines with J gene TRBJ2-7, with D tentatively TRBD2 (6 bases). The germline V gene encodes CDR1 SGHTA and CDR2 FQGTGA. This CDR3 has 14 residues. V was pared by 1 base and J by 6 bases, with 13 bases between. CDR3 coding DNA: TGTGCCAGCAGCTTAAACACGAGAGCGGGCGAGCAGTACTTC. Amino acids: CASSLNTRAGEQYF.

The chain recombines TRBV12-3 or TRBV12-4 with TRBJ2-7; D possibly corresponds to TRBD1 (6 bases). CDR3 size: 12 residues. Trimming removed 5 bases at V and 4 bases at J, with 9 bases between. CDR3: CASSVQGYEQYF. Written as DNA, the CDR3 is TGTGCCAGCAGTGTCCAGGGGTACGAGCAGTACTTC.

This rearrangement joins TRBV6-2 or TRBV6-3 to TRBJ2-7; D is undetermined. Germline values: CDR1 MNHEY, CDR2 SVGEGT. Trimming shortened V by 3 bases and J by 5 bases, and 17 bases separated the two germline ends. This CDR3 has 15 residues. The CDR3 reads CASSYGQAPANEQYF. CDR3 coding DNA: TGTGCCAGCAGTTATGGCCAGGCCCCGGCGAACGAGCAGTACTTC.

The chain joins TRBV6-5 to TRBJ1-1; D is unresolved. Germline V lookup: CDR1 MNHEY, CDR2 SVGAGI. The CDR3 covers 15 residues. V gave up 0 bases and J gave up 3 bases, with 11 bases separating them. The CDR3 region is CASSYSKGSYTEAFF. As DNA, the CDR3 is TGTGCCAGCAGTTACTCGAAGGGAAGCTACACTGAAGCTTTCTTT.

This clonotype was found a few times. The CDR3 reads CASSQDQGEQYF. CDR3 DNA: TGTGCCAGCAGCCAAGATCAGGGCGAGCAGTACTTC. The rearrangement joins TRBV3-1 to TRBJ2-7; possible D gene TRBD1, 5 bases. Germline CDR1 is LGHDT and CDR2 is YNNKEL (reference sequence). CDR3 size: 12 residues. V was clipped by 0 bases and J by 6 bases, with 6 bases between them.

This clonotype was counted between two and nine times. The rearrangement joins TRBV30 to TRBJ1-1, with D tentatively TRBD1 (5 bases). In germline, CDR1 is GTSNPN, CDR2 SVGIG (reference sequence). The CDR3 covers 12 residues. V dropped 6 bases and J dropped 3 bases, with 11 bases sitting between them. The CDR3 DNA reads TGTGCCTGCTACGAGGGGTACACTGAAGCTTTCTTT. As protein: CACYEGYTEAFF. The variable domain in full, completed from reference TRBV30 and TRBJ1-1, reads SQTIHQWPATLVQPVGSPLSLECTVEGTSNPNLYWYRQAAGRGLQLLFYSVGIGQISSEVPQNLSASRPQDRQFILSSKKLLLSDSGFYLCACYEGYTEAFFGQGTRLTVV.

This chain uses TRBV10-3 with TRBJ2-7; D uncertain. Per germline, CDR1 ENHRY and CDR2 SYGVKD. The CDR3 runs to 12 residues. V was shortened by 10 bases and J by 2 bases, with 12 bases between the two germline ends. In DNA form, the CDR3 reads TGTGCCACGTCACGGCGTCCCTACGAGCAGTACTTC. This sequence encodes CATSRRPYEQYF.

This clonotype showed up just a few times. The chain joins TRBV6-2 or TRBV6-3 to TRBJ1-6; the D gene is possibly TRBD1 (6 bases). The CDR3 has 15 amino acids. Germline assignment: CDR1 MNHEY and CDR2 SVGEGT. V was cut by 2 bases and J by 5 bases, with 10 bases left in between. The CDR3 sequence: CASSYRGRDNSPLHF. In DNA, the CDR3 is TGTGCCAGCAGTTACAGGGGGAGAGATAATTCACCCCTCCACTTT.